Shown below are 27 T cell receptor beta chains from a single sample sequenced in a study of T-cell reconstitution after alpha-beta-depleted transplantation in children. Unique molecular identifiers were incorporated into the prepared TCRbeta library. MiXCR, applied by TCRdb to the PCR reads, yields one record per CDR3 protein. The table includes around 200,000 distinct CDR3 sequences, around 7% detected once. Sequences were derived from PBMCs from the stem cell graft donor, sampled from the stem cell graft. All receptors derive from a human donor who donated a stem cell graft to a child with Wiskott-Aldrich syndrome.

In its sample, this clonotype was seen many times. V gene TRBV5-1 combines with J gene TRBJ2-1, with D possibly TRBD2 on 5 matching bases. V gave up 7 bases and J gave up 5 bases, with 13 bases separating them. CDR1 SGHRS and CDR2 YFSETQ come from the germline V gene. This CDR3 has 13 amino acids. The CDR3 spells CASQSGSHNEQFF. The CDR3 bases are TGCGCCAGCCAGTCGGGGAGTCACAATGAGCAGTTCTTC.

The V call is TRBV29-1, the J call TRBJ2-3; possible D gene TRBD2, 5 bases. The CDR3 has 14 amino acids. Germline V gene lookup returns CDR1 SQVTM and CDR2 ANQGSEA. Between the trimmed V and J ends, which lost 2 bases and 5 bases, there was a span of 14 bases. The CDR3 nucleotides read TGCAGCGTTGAAAGGGTCCTCGGAGGAGATACGCAGTATTTT. It specifies CSVERVLGGDTQYF.

This clonotype was counted at least ten times. The V gene is TRBV7-9, the J gene TRBJ2-7, with 7 bases lining up with TRBD1. The ends lost 7 bases at V and 3 bases at J; junction bases unmatched: 6. Germline lookup yields CDR1 SEHNR and CDR2 FQNEAQ (reference sequence). The CDR3 extends over 13 amino acids. CDR3 region: CASIGQVFYEQYF. The CDR3, as DNA: TGTGCCAGCATCGGACAGGTTTTCTACGAGCAGTACTTC.

This clonotype was seen a few times. This chain connects TRBV28 to TRBJ2-7; no firm D call. CDR1 and CDR2 from the germline V gene are MDHEN and SYDVKM. The CDR3 is 12 amino acids. V was clipped by 3 bases and J by 1 base, with 4 bases between them. This chain's CDR3 is CASSFQSYEQYF. The CDR3 DNA follows: TGTGCCAGCAGTTTTCAGTCCTACGAGCAGTACTTC.

Only one count was recorded for this clonotype. This sequence joins TRBV25-1 and TRBJ2-7; no firm D call. The V end lost 5 bases, the J end lost 5 bases, and 4 bases lay between the germline ends. This CDR3 contains 10 residues. Germline lookup yields CDR1 MGHDK and CDR2 SYGVNS. The CDR3 nucleotides are TGTGCCAGCAGTTCCCACGAGCAGTACTTC. Protein sequence: CASSSHEQYF.

This clonotype was detected many times. CDR3 in DNA: TGTGCCAGCAGTTACTCAAGGGCGGGGCACAATGAGCAGTTCTTC. Protein product: CASSYSRAGHNEQFF. The rearrangement joins TRBV6-5 to TRBJ2-1; TRBD2 is a possible D gene (6 bases). V shed 0 bases and J shed 5 bases, with 11 bases lying between them. Germline lookup yields CDR1 MNHEY and CDR2 SVGAGI. This CDR3 contains 15 residues.

This clonotype came up a few times. The chain employs TRBV3-1 and TRBJ1-2; the D is unclear. V dropped 1 base and J dropped 0 bases, with 9 bases sitting between them. This CDR3 spans 15 amino acids. In germline, CDR1 is LGHDT, CDR2 YNNKEL (reference sequence). CDR3 sequence reads: CASSQGRNSNYGYTF. The DNA of the CDR3 is TGTGCCAGCAGCCAAGGTCGGAACTCTAACTATGGCTACACCTTC.

A few counts support this clonotype. The chain employs TRBV7-2 and TRBJ2-5, with D perhaps being TRBD1 or TRBD2 (5 bases each). The CDR3 runs to 16 residues. V was cut by 7 bases and J by 1 base, with 19 bases left in between. The germline V gene has CDR1 SGHTA and CDR2 FQGNSA. CDR3 loop: CASTPPRGGSQETQYF. In DNA, the CDR3 is TGTGCCAGCACCCCCCCGAGGGGCGGTTCCCAAGAGACCCAGTACTTC.

This clonotype was counted ten times or more. The gene calls are TRBV12-3 or TRBV12-4 and TRBJ2-7, with D perhaps being TRBD1 or TRBD2 (6 bases each). CDR3 length equals 14 residues. Trimming left V 6 bases short and J 6 bases short, with 18 bases between. CDR3 nucleotides: TGTGCCAGCAGCCAGACATCCGGGGGCTCCGAGCAGTACTTC. Translation: CASSQTSGGSEQYF.

This clonotype was found a few times. The chain joins TRBV6-1 to TRBJ1-6; 8 bases match TRBD1. With 4 bases clipped from V and 10 bases from J, the junction kept 12 bases outside the gene matches. CDR1 is MNHNS, CDR2 SASEGT, per germline. This CDR3 has 16 residues. In nucleotides, the CDR3 is TGTGCCAGCAGTGTACGGACAGGGCTTGGGCGGTCACCCCTCCACTTT. This translates into CASSVRTGLGRSPLHF.

This clonotype has a count of ten or more. V is TRBV27 and J is TRBJ2-7; a possible D gene is TRBD1 (5 bases). The length of the CDR3 is 14 residues. Trimming left V 2 bases short and J 7 bases short, with 15 bases between. Germline values: CDR1 MNHEY, CDR2 SMNVEV (reference sequence). The chain's CDR3 is CASSLRGKGFEQYF. CDR3 DNA: TGTGCCAGCAGTTTAAGGGGTAAGGGTTTTGAGCAGTACTTC.

The sample holds many counts of this clonotype. The J gene is TRBJ1-2, the V gene TRBV12-3 or TRBV12-4, with 8 bases identical to TRBD1. V dropped 3 bases and J dropped 1; count of bases not matched to a gene: 1. The CDR3 length is 14 residues. The CDR3 sequence: CASSLDRDNYGYTF. CDR3 bases: TGTGCCAGCAGTTTGGACAGGGATAACTATGGCTACACCTTC.

In this sample, this clonotype turned up many times. This rearrangement joins TRBV29-1 to TRBJ2-6; D uncertain. Germline CDR1 SQVTM, CDR2 ANQGSEA. This CDR3 spans 13 amino acids. Between the trimmed V and J ends, which lost 6 bases and 2 bases, there was a span of 8 bases. CDR3 bases: TGCAGCGTGCTGGGCCCTGGGGCCAACGTCCTGACTTTC. Its protein product is CSVLGPGANVLTF.

This clonotype was counted at least ten times. The chain uses TRBV20-1 and TRBJ1-3; possibly TRBD1 for D (5 bases). The germline V gene encodes CDR1 DFQATT and CDR2 SNEGSKA (reference sequence). CDR3 length: 18 amino acids. Trimming stripped 2 bases from V and 0 bases from J, with 20 bases between. CDR3 residues: CSARYQGHGFLSGNTIYF. CDR3 bases: TGCAGTGCTAGATACCAAGGACATGGCTTCCTCTCTGGAAACACCATATATTTT.

This clonotype was observed a handful of times. The V gene is TRBV10-1, the J gene TRBJ2-7; TRBD1 matches 7 bases. The CDR3 loop spans 14 amino acids. J lost 3 bases, V lost 2 bases, and 4 bases had no gene match. Germline V CDR1 and CDR2: WNHNN, SYGVQD (reference sequence). Written as DNA, the CDR3 is TGCGCCAGCAGTGAGAACGGACAGGACTACGAGCAGTACTTC. Translating it yields CASSENGQDYEQYF.

This clonotype was seen ten or more times. V and J are TRBV5-1 and TRBJ2-1; D ambiguous. Germline V gene data show CDR1 as SGHRS and CDR2 as YFSETQ. V lost 4 bases and J 5 bases, leaving 10 bases between the germline ends. This CDR3 has 13 amino acids. Here the CDR3 DNA reads TGCGCCAGCAGCCGACCACGGCACAATGAGCAGTTCTTC. Translation gives CASSRPRHNEQFF.

This clonotype occurred a few times. The chain uses TRBV12-3 or TRBV12-4 and TRBJ1-5; 9 bases line up with TRBD1. The CDR3 is 15 residues long. V lost 6 bases to trimming and J lost 4 bases; unmatched junction nucleotides: 7. The CDR3 nucleotides are TGTGCCAGCAGCCCTCCGGGACAGGGTAATCAGCCCCAGCATTTT. This gives the protein CASSPPGQGNQPQHF.

This clonotype was counted many times. The rearrangement uses TRBV5-1 and TRBJ2-1, with a weak D call TRBD1 (5 bases). The V gene lost 5 bases and the J gene lost 7 bases, with 16 bases spanning the gap. Germline CDR1 reads SGHRS; CDR2 reads YFSETQ. The CDR3 length is 14 residues. CDR3 bases: TGCGCCAGCAGTGCCCCCGGACACGCAAATGAGCAGTTCTTC. Translation: CASSAPGHANEQFF.

This clonotype was counted at least ten times. This chain connects TRBV12-3 or TRBV12-4 to TRBJ1-1, with a weak D call TRBD1 (6 bases). Trimming cost V 6 bases and J 7 bases, with 9 bases left between them. The CDR3 spans 11 residues. The CDR3 DNA is TGTGCCAGCAGCCAGGGGAGTGAAGCTTTCTTT. Translation gives CASSQGSEAFF.

This clonotype has ten or more counts. The chain links TRBV7-9 to TRBJ2-7; the D is unclear. This CDR3 comprises 12 residues. V lost 5 bases and J 4 bases, leaving 9 bases between the germline ends. Germline CDR1 reads SEHNR; CDR2 reads FQNEAQ (reference sequence). CDR3 bases: TGTGCCAGCAGCCGCGACTGGTACGAGCAGTACTTC. It specifies CASSRDWYEQYF.

This clonotype was recorded at least ten times. This chain joins TRBV10-3 and TRBJ2-1; 10 bases line up with TRBD2. CDR3 size: 16 residues. Germline V gene sequence: CDR1 ENHRY, CDR2 SYGVKD. The trim removed 1 base at V and 4 bases at J, leaving 4 bases unmatched. CDR3 region: CAISEWGTSAYNEQFF. The DNA for the CDR3 is TGTGCCATCAGTGAGTGGGGGACTAGCGCGTACAATGAGCAGTTCTTC.

Concerning this clonotype: It is likely a read error, because the conserved phenylalanine at the end of the CDR3 is missing. The chain joins TRBV29-1 to TRBJ2-1; TRBD2 is a possible D gene (5 bases). The V gene's germline CDR1 is SQVTM and CDR2 ANQGSEA. V lost 6 bases and J lost 7, with 7 bases in between. This CDR3 is built from 10 residues. The CDR3 nucleotides read TGCAGCGTGTGGGAGAATGAGCAGTTCTTG. Protein: CSVWENEQFL.

This chain links TRBV4-1 with TRBJ2-1; D remains ambiguous. Between the trimmed V and J ends, which lost 1 base and 3 bases, there was a span of 1 base. Germline V gene lookup returns CDR1 MGHRA and CDR2 YSYEKL. The CDR3 consists of 12 residues. The CDR3 loop is CASSQVYNEQFF. The CDR3 region has the DNA TGCGCCAGCAGCCAAGTCTACAATGAGCAGTTCTTC.

This clonotype has ten or more counts. The J gene is TRBJ2-3, the V gene TRBV6-4, with D perhaps matching TRBD2 (6 bases). CDR1 is MRHNA, CDR2 SNTAGT, per germline. Trimming removed 10 bases from V and 2 bases from J, with 19 bases in between. The CDR3 totals 15 residues. The CDR3 region is CATAGTGRNTDTQYF. The CDR3 bases are TGTGCCACCGCTGGGACTGGCCGGAACACAGATACGCAGTATTTT.

This clonotype was detected ten times or more. The chain links TRBV29-1 to TRBJ2-7; 7 bases are a match to TRBD2. This CDR3 contains 12 residues. The V and J ends lost 1 base and 5 bases, in that order; junction bases with no gene match: 2. Germline assignment: CDR1 SQVTM and CDR2 ANQGSEA. CDR3 protein: CSVEGGGDEQYF. CDR3 DNA sequence: TGCAGCGTTGAAGGGGGGGGGGACGAGCAGTACTTC.

This clonotype was counted ten times or more. V usage is TRBV11-2 and J usage is TRBJ1-1; no clear D gene. The CDR3 runs to 15 residues. The V and J ends lost 5 bases and 5 bases respectively, with 18 bases between them. Per germline, CDR1 SGHAT and CDR2 FQNNGV. This CDR3 is CASSPRGASTTEAFF. DNA of the CDR3: TGTGCCAGCAGCCCTCGCGGAGCTTCGACTACTGAAGCTTTCTTT.

This clonotype was seen repeatedly, ten times or more. V usage is TRBV10-2 and J usage is TRBJ1-6; D is possibly TRBD1 (6 bases). The CDR3 length is 14 residues. Germline loops: CDR1 WSHSY, CDR2 SAAADI. Deletions cut 8 bases from V and 4 bases from J, with 12 bases between. The CDR3 nucleotides are TGCGCCAGCTCTCAACAGGGTTATAATTCACCCCTCCACTTT. This translates into CASSQQGYNSPLHF.